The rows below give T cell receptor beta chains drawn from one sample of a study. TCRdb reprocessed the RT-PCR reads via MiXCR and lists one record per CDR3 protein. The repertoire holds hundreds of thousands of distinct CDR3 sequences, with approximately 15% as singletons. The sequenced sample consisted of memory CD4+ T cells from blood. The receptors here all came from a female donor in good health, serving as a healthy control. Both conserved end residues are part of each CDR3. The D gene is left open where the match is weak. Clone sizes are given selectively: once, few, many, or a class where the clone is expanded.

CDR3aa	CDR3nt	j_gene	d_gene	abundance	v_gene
CASSVGGEGEQFF	TGTGCCAGCAGCGTAGGGGGGGAAGGTGAGCAGTTCTTC	TRBJ2-1	NA	NA	TRBV9
CASSLTTTGSYEQYF	TGTGCCAGCAGCTTAACCACAACAGGGTCCTACGAGCAGTACTTC	TRBJ2-7	NA	few	TRBV28
CSATFGGAGYIQYF	TGCAGTGCTACCTTCGGGGGGGCCGGATACATTCAGTACTTC	TRBJ2-4	TRBD2	many	TRBV20-1
CASSSPGQSLHF	TGTGCCAGCAGCTCTCCGGGACAGTCCCTCCACTTT	TRBJ1-6	TRBD1	NA	TRBV5-4
CSARDRVEREASGQYF	TGCAGTGCTAGAGATCGCGTGGAGCGGGAAGCTTCTGGGCAGTACTTC	TRBJ2-7	TRBD2	NA	TRBV20-1
CASSLGAVSGGNSPLHF	TGTGCCAGCAGCTTAGGGGCGGTCTCAGGGGGTAATTCACCCCTCCACTTT	TRBJ1-6	TRBD1	NA	TRBV7-2
CASSLAVAGGPYEQYF	TGCGCCAGCAGCTTGGCCGTAGCGGGGGGGCCCTACGAGCAGTACTTC	TRBJ2-7	TRBD2	NA	TRBV5-1
CSARGGQGQKTHGYTF	TGCAGTGCTAGAGGAGGACAGGGCCAAAAAACACATGGCTACACCTTC	TRBJ1-2	TRBD1	few	TRBV20-1
CASTSGQIYGYTF	TGTGCCAGCACTTCGGGACAGATCTATGGCTACACCTTC	TRBJ1-2	TRBD1	NA	TRBV2
CASSLVGSSGNTIYF	TGCGCCAGCAGCTTGGTAGGATCCTCTGGAAACACCATATATTTT	TRBJ1-3	NA	many	TRBV5-1
CSADDRGGGYTF	TGCAGTGCTGACGACAGGGGCGGTGGCTACACCTTC	TRBJ1-2	TRBD1	many	TRBV20-1
CAWTGQNSYEQYF	TGTGCCTGGACTGGGCAGAACTCCTACGAGCAGTACTTC	TRBJ2-7	NA	few	TRBV30
CASSQDRGRDGYTF	TGTGCCAGCAGCCAAGATCGGGGGCGGGATGGCTACACCTTC	TRBJ1-2	NA	NA	TRBV14
CASLFRGETGELFF	TGTGCCAGCCTCTTTAGAGGGGAAACCGGGGAGCTGTTTTTT	TRBJ2-2	NA	few	TRBV6-2/TRBV6-3
CASSYSRTGGAETQYF	TGTGCCAGCAGTTACTCGAGGACAGGGGGCGCGGAGACCCAGTACTTC	TRBJ2-5	TRBD1	many	TRBV6-5
CASSLSLASYEQYF	TGTGCCAGCAGCTTATCTCTAGCTTCCTACGAGCAGTACTTC	TRBJ2-7	NA	few	TRBV7-6
CASRADGTDTQYF	TGTGCCAGCAGAGCGGATGGCACAGATACGCAGTATTTT	TRBJ2-3	NA	few	TRBV2